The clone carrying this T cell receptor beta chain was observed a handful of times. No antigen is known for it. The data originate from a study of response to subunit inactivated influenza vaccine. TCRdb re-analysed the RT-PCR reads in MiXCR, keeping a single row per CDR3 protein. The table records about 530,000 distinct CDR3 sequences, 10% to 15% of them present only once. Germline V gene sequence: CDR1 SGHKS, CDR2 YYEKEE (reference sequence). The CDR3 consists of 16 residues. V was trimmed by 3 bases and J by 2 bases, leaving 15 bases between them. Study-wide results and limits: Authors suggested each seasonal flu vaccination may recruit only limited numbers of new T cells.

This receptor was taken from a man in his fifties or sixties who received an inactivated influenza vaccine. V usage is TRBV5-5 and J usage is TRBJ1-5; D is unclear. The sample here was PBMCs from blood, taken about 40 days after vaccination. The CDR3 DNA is TGTGCCAGCAGCTCGCAGTTGGGGATCGGCAATCAGCCCCAGCATTTT. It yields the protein CASSSQLGIGNQPQHF.